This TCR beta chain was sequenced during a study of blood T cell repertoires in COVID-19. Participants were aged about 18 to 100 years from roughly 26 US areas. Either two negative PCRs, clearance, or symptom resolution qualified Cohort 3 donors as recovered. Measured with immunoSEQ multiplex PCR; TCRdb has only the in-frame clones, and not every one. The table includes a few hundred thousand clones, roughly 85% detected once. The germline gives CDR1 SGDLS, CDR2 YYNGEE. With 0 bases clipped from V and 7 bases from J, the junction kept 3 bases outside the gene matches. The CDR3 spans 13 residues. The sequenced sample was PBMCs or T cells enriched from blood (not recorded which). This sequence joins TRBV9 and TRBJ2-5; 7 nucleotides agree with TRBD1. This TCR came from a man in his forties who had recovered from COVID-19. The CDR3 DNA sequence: TGTGCCAGCAGCGTAGGACAGGGTGGGACCCAGTACTTC. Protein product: CASSVGQGGTQYF.